These 13 T cell receptor beta chains were sequenced from one sample in a study of response to subunit inactivated influenza vaccine. One entry per CDR3 protein results from TCRdb running MiXCR on the RT-PCR reads. The table records approximately 310,000 distinct CDR3 sequences, about a fifth of them present only once. The sequenced sample was PBMCs from blood, obtained less than 22 months after vaccination. The receptors come from a man aged 50 to 75 who received an inactivated influenza vaccine.

This clonotype was counted a single time. CDR3 protein: CASSQDSTSGSPEFF. As DNA, the CDR3 is TGCGCCAGCAGCCAAGATAGCACTAGCGGGAGTCCCGAGTTCTTC. The J gene is TRBJ2-1, the V gene TRBV4-3; TRBD2 agrees at 11 bases. The length of the CDR3 is 15 residues. CDR1 and CDR2 from the germline V gene are LGHNA and YSLEER. V lost 0 bases to trimming and J lost 14 bases; unmatched junction nucleotides: 9.

This clonotype has a handful of counts. V and J are TRBV20-1 and TRBJ2-1, with D possibly called TRBD1 or TRBD2 (5 bases each). This CDR3 contains 13 residues. The V gene lost 3 bases and the J gene lost 9 bases, with 15 bases spanning the gap. Germline assignment: CDR1 DFQATT and CDR2 SNEGSKA (reference sequence). In DNA, the CDR3 is TGCAGTGCTAGGGGGACCGCTTTATTTGAGCAGTTCTTC. It is translated as CSARGTALFEQFF.

This clonotype was counted between two and nine times. J is TRBJ1-2 and V is TRBV5-1; D unresolved. V was trimmed by 0 bases and J by 2 bases, leaving 5 bases between them. This CDR3 spans 13 amino acids. CDR1 is SGHRS, CDR2 YFSETQ, per germline. CDR3 protein: CASSLDFNYGYTF. Here the CDR3 DNA reads TGCGCCAGCAGCTTGGACTTCAACTATGGCTACACCTTC.

The chain recombines TRBV2 with TRBJ2-5; no definite D call. Per the germline V gene, CDR1 is SNHLY and CDR2 is FYNNEI. CDR3 length equals 14 residues. Deletions cut 0 bases from V and 1 base from J, with 6 bases between. The CDR3 is CASSEAGSQETQYF. The CDR3 DNA is TGTGCCAGCAGTGAAGCGGGCAGCCAAGAGACCCAGTACTTC.

This clonotype appeared many times. The J gene is TRBJ1-1, the V gene TRBV7-2; D possibly corresponds to TRBD1 (5 bases). The V gene's germline CDR1 is SGHTA and CDR2 FQGNSA. The CDR3 is made up of 13 amino acids. V lost 4 bases, J lost 1 base, and 7 bases lay in between. The CDR3 DNA is TGTGCCAGCAGCTGGGGGGGGAACACTGAAGCTTTCTTT. Translation gives CASSWGGNTEAFF.

This rearrangement joins TRBV5-4 to TRBJ2-7, with 14 positions matching TRBD2. This CDR3 has 15 residues. J was trimmed by 2 bases and V by 4 bases; bases with no gene match: 2. The germline V gene encodes CDR1 SGHNT and CDR2 YYREEE (reference sequence). CDR3 bases: TGTGCCAGCAGCAAGGGACTAGCGGGAGCCTACGAGCAGTACTTC. Amino acids: CASSKGLAGAYEQYF.

This clonotype showed up just a few times. J is TRBJ2-3 and V is TRBV23-1; tentatively, D is TRBD1 or TRBD2 (5 bases each). Being an ORF, TRBV23-1 has a function that is uncertain. Trimming took 0 bases from V and 0 from J, leaving 19 bases between them. The CDR3 has 19 amino acids. The CDR3 is CASSQSGGRPSPSTDTQYF. CDR3 sequence (DNA): TGCGCCAGCAGTCAATCTGGGGGACGTCCCTCTCCTAGCACAGATACGCAGTATTTT.

This clonotype was detected a few times. This chain joins TRBV12-3 or TRBV12-4 and TRBJ1-1; D gene unclear. The V and J ends lost 8 bases and 0 bases respectively, with 16 bases between them. The CDR3 runs to 15 residues. CDR3 in DNA: TGTGCCAGCGTAGTTGGACGGCGCCTGAACACTGAAGCTTTCTTT. Its translation: CASVVGRRLNTEAFF.

In nucleotides, the CDR3 is TGTGCCAGCAGTGCCGTGGCAGGGGGCACCGGGGAGCTGTTTTTT. Encoded protein: CASSAVAGGTGELFF. V and J are TRBV12-3 or TRBV12-4 and TRBJ2-2, with TRBD1 identical over 7 bases. Trimming took 5 bases from V and 4 from J; bases not matched to a gene: 7. This CDR3 contains 15 residues.

V gene TRBV3-1 combines with J gene TRBJ2-6, with D maybe TRBD2 (6 bases). CDR1 is LGHDT and CDR2 is YNNKEL in the germline V gene (reference sequence). The CDR3 contains 18 residues. Trimming stripped 3 bases from V and 0 bases from J, with 15 bases between. DNA for the CDR3: TGTGCCAGCAGCCAGAACGGGAGACCCGTCTCTGGGGCCAACGTCCTGACTTTC. As protein: CASSQNGRPVSGANVLTF. Variable domain in full (rest from reference TRBV3-1 and TRBJ2-6): DTAVSQTPKYLVTQMGNDKSIKCEQNLGHDTMYWYKQDSKKFLKIMFSYNNKELIINETVPNRFSPKSPDKAHLNLHINSLELGDSAVYFCASSQNGRPVSGANVLTFGAGSRLTVL.

The rearrangement uses TRBV10-3 and TRBJ2-7; 10 positions agree with TRBD2. Germline lookup yields CDR1 ENHRY and CDR2 SYGVKD. The ends lost 7 bases at V and 1 base at J; junction bases unmatched: 4. The CDR3 covers 14 residues. CDR3 protein: CAITSGGMSYEQYF. The CDR3 DNA follows: TGTGCCATCACTAGCGGGGGTATGTCCTACGAGCAGTACTTC.

This clonotype was recorded many times. The chain recombines TRBV7-2 with TRBJ1-1; possibly TRBD1 for D (6 bases). Germline lookup yields CDR1 SGHTA and CDR2 FQGNSA. Trimming cost V 5 bases and J 8 bases, with 15 bases left between them. This CDR3 has 13 residues. CDR3 loop: CASSKGGPSEAFF. The CDR3 coding sequence is TGTGCCAGCAGCAAAGGGGGGCCAAGCGAAGCTTTCTTT.

The rearrangement joins TRBV30 to TRBJ1-1, with TRBD1 matching over 9 bases. The germline V gene has CDR1 GTSNPN and CDR2 SVGIG (reference sequence). The CDR3 is 14 residues long. V was clipped by 2 bases and J by 5 bases; unmatched bases: 6. CDR3 amino acids: CAWSRGQGRTEAFF. CDR3 bases: TGTGCCTGGAGTCGGGGACAGGGAAGGACTGAAGCTTTCTTT.